These 28 T cell receptor beta chains came from one sample sequenced in a study of CD8+ T cells in alopecia areata. Treatment defined: oral pan-JAK inhibitor, 5-10 mg twice daily. Extracted RNA was reverse transcribed into cDNA, the sequencing template. The method was immunoSEQ multiplex PCR; TCRdb's version includes in-frame clones alone and lacks a portion of them. The sample lists about 190,000 clones, around 56% occurring once. The sequences come from CD4+ T cells sorted from blood, collected at week 4, from a patient treated with tofacitinib. The source is a human donor with alopecia areata.

The chain couples TRBV29-1 to TRBJ2-2; a possible D gene is TRBD2 (6 bases). Trimming stripped 4 bases from V and 7 bases from J, with 28 bases between. There are 18 residues in the CDR3. The germline V gene has CDR1 SQVTM and CDR2 ANQGSEA. CDR3 amino acids: CSVGQLRDSPEGIGELFF. DNA of the CDR3: TGCAGCGTTGGGCAACTAAGGGACTCGCCAGAGGGGATCGGGGAGCTGTTTTTT.

This chain joins TRBV29-1 and TRBJ2-5; D gene ambiguous. The V gene lost 1 base and the J gene lost 5 bases, with 11 bases spanning the gap. The CDR3 loop spans 13 amino acids. The germline V gene encodes CDR1 SQVTM and CDR2 ANQGSEA. CDR3 residues: CSVEGAFLETQYF. CDR3 nucleotides: TGCAGCGTTGAAGGGGCCTTCCTGGAGACCCAGTACTTC. The variable domain in full, with the rest retrieved from reference TRBV29-1 and TRBJ2-5, is SAVISQKPSRDICQRGTSLTIQCQVDSQVTMMFWYRQQPGQSLTLIATANQGSEATYESGFVIDKFPISRPNLTFSTLTVSNMSPEDSSIYLCSVEGAFLETQYFGPGTRLLVL.

V usage is TRBV6-5 and J usage is TRBJ2-2; D perhaps matches TRBD2 (5 bases). This CDR3 contains 14 residues. CDR1 is MNHEY and CDR2 is SVGAGI in the germline V gene. V was pared by 4 bases and J by 5 bases, with 11 bases between. The CDR3 DNA follows: TGTGCCAGCAGTTCCCCTCCGGGAACCGGGGAGCTGTTTTTT. Translated: CASSSPPGTGELFF.

Only a few counts were recorded for this clone. The rearrangement uses TRBV11-2 and TRBJ2-1; TRBD2 matches at 15 bases. Germline loops: CDR1 SGHAT, CDR2 FQNNGV. Losses at the gene ends were 4 bases for V and 5 bases for J; bases not matched to a gene: 6. This CDR3 has 17 amino acids. CDR3 bases: TGTGCCAGCAGCTCAGGGACTAGCGGGAGGCAAAACAATGAGCAGTTCTTC. This translates into CASSSGTSGRQNNEQFF.

This sequence joins TRBV7-2 and TRBJ2-1; D remains unclear. The CDR3 has 12 amino acids. Trimming took 7 bases from V and 4 from J, leaving 8 bases between them. The germline CDR1 and CDR2 sequences are SGHTA and FQGNSA. The CDR3 reads CASTAVYNEQFF. As DNA, the CDR3 is TGTGCCAGCACCGCCGTATACAATGAGCAGTTCTTC.

The chain is built from TRBV6-4 and TRBJ2-2; the D gene is possibly TRBD1 (6 bases). The V end lost 4 bases, the J end lost 1 base, and 10 bases lay between the germline ends. The CDR3 contains 15 residues. Germline V gene data show CDR1 as MRHNA and CDR2 as SNTAGT. In nucleotides, the CDR3 is TGTGCCAGCAGTGCCCTGACAGGGAACACCGGGGAGCTGTTTTTT. It specifies CASSALTGNTGELFF.

The sample holds a few counts of this clone. V is TRBV28 and J is TRBJ2-2; 8 positions agree with TRBD2. Per the germline V gene, CDR1 is MDHEN and CDR2 is SYDVKM. The CDR3 runs to 15 residues. Germline trimming cut 6 bases from V and 3 bases from J; bases unmatched to any gene: 6. CDR3: CASRTGTRHTGELFF. DNA of the CDR3: TGTGCCAGCAGAACCGGGACTAGACACACCGGGGAGCTGTTTTTT.

The V gene is TRBV29-1, the J gene TRBJ1-1, with no clear D. The CDR3 is 12 residues long. CDR1 and CDR2 from the germline V gene are SQVTM and ANQGSEA. Between the trimmed V and J ends, which lost 0 bases and 4 bases, there was a span of 6 bases. The CDR3 loop reads CSVEDGLTEAFF. In nucleotides, the CDR3 is TGCAGCGTTGAAGATGGACTCACTGAAGCTTTCTTT.

CDR3 protein: CSVLKSGRVGTGELFF. The CDR3 DNA follows: TGCAGCGTCCTGAAGAGCGGGAGGGTAGGCACCGGGGAGCTGTTTTTT. J is TRBJ2-2 and V is TRBV29-1; 10 bases map to TRBD2. The germline gives CDR1 SQVTM, CDR2 ANQGSEA. Trimming at V came to 6 bases and at J to 4 bases, leaving 11 bases not matched to a gene. The CDR3 covers 16 residues.

The V call is TRBV6-6, the J call TRBJ2-2; D remains unclear. The germline CDR1 and CDR2 sequences are MNHNY and SVGAGI (reference sequence). CDR3 length: 11 amino acids. Between the trimmed V and J ends, which lost 7 bases and 7 bases, there was a span of 7 bases. The CDR3 region has the DNA TGTGCCAGCAACAGATTCGGGGAGCTGTTTTTT. It translates to CASNRFGELFF.

Relative to its sample, this clone is medium-sized (0.01 to 0.1%). The gene calls are TRBV10-3 and TRBJ2-3; D is unclear. Looked up from germline, CDR1 is ENHRY and CDR2 is SYGVKD. Trimming took 2 bases from V and 0 from J, leaving 6 bases between them. The CDR3 is made up of 14 amino acids. Written as DNA, the CDR3 is TGTGCCATCAGTGAGACAGCTAGCACAGATACGCAGTATTTT. Translating it yields CAISETASTDTQYF.

This chain links TRBV29-1 with TRBJ2-2; either TRBD1 or TRBD2 may supply D (5 bases each). The CDR3 length is 15 residues. Germline-derived CDR1 and CDR2 are SQVTM and ANQGSEA. V dropped 0 bases and J dropped 1 base, with 9 bases sitting between them. CDR3 in DNA: TGCAGCGTTGAAGATCTTGGGGGGAACACCGGGGAGCTGTTTTTT. Protein sequence: CSVEDLGGNTGELFF.

V is TRBV29-1 and J is TRBJ2-3, with 10 bases matching TRBD2. The CDR3 covers 16 residues. The germline gives CDR1 SQVTM, CDR2 ANQGSEA. V lost 8 bases to trimming and J lost 0 bases; unmatched junction nucleotides: 11. The CDR3: CSSIPGSGGSTDTQYF. CDR3 in DNA: TGCAGCTCAATACCCGGTAGCGGGGGGAGCACAGATACGCAGTATTTT.

This clone was observed once. V is TRBV30 and J is TRBJ1-1, with D tentatively TRBD1 (5 bases). Germline loops: CDR1 GTSNPN, CDR2 SVGIG (reference sequence). The V gene lost 3 bases and the J gene lost 4 bases, with 15 bases spanning the gap. The CDR3 extends over 14 amino acids. DNA of the CDR3: TGTGCCTGGAGCCAGGGAGGGGAGAGCACTGAAGCTTTCTTT. Its translation is CAWSQGGESTEAFF.

This clone was observed a few times. The chain carries TRBV28 and TRBJ2-5; a weak D match, TRBD1 (5 bases). The CDR3 consists of 17 residues. Germline values: CDR1 MDHEN, CDR2 SYDVKM. Trimming shortened V by 5 bases and J by 1 base, and 20 bases separated the two germline ends. The CDR3 sequence is CASSPGYPGLSQETQYF. Here the CDR3 DNA reads TGTGCCAGCAGTCCTGGGTACCCAGGGCTCAGCCAAGAGACCCAGTACTTC.

This clone has more than one count but fewer than ten. J is TRBJ2-1 and V is TRBV5-1, with 10 bases identical to TRBD2. V lost 2 bases, J lost 7 bases, and 6 bases stayed unmatched. Germline CDR1 SGHRS, CDR2 YFSETQ. The CDR3 contains 15 residues. The DNA for the CDR3 is TGCGCCAGCAGCTTAGGTAGCGGGAGGACTAATGAGCAGTTCTTC. Translation: CASSLGSGRTNEQFF.

This chain links TRBV9 with TRBJ1-1; TRBD1 matches at 7 bases. With V trimmed by 4 bases and J by 11 bases, 14 bases remained unmatched. This CDR3 is 14 amino acids long. Germline lookup yields CDR1 SGDLS and CDR2 YYNGEE. CDR3 in amino acids: CASSPGTETSRAFF. The CDR3 DNA reads TGTGCCAGCAGCCCCGGGACAGAGACAAGTCGTGCTTTCTTT.

The V gene is TRBV6-5, the J gene TRBJ2-5; possibly TRBD1 for D (5 bases). The CDR3 covers 12 residues. Trimming removed 6 bases from V and 3 bases from J, with 8 bases in between. The V gene's germline CDR1 is MNHEY and CDR2 SVGAGI. In nucleotides, the CDR3 is TGTGCCAGCAGCCCGACAGAAGAGACCCAGTACTTC. Translating it yields CASSPTEETQYF.

The chain uses TRBV7-2 and TRBJ2-2; the D gene is possibly TRBD2 (6 bases). The ends were cut back, 3 bases at V and 4 bases at J, with 18 bases in the middle. Germline V gene lookup returns CDR1 SGHTA and CDR2 FQGNSA. This CDR3 has 17 amino acids. As DNA, the CDR3 is TGTGCCAGCAGCTTGGGGTTAGGCCGGGGGACCACCGGGGAGCTGTTTTTT. Its translation is CASSLGLGRGTTGELFF.

This CDR3 is CSVASGRAGYEQYF. CDR3 bases: TGCAGCGTTGCAAGCGGGAGGGCCGGTTACGAGCAGTACTTC. This chain links TRBV29-1 with TRBJ2-7; 10 positions agree with TRBD2. The germline CDR1 and CDR2 sequences are SQVTM and ANQGSEA. CDR3 length: 14 amino acids. Trimming at V came to 4 bases and at J to 4 bases, leaving 7 bases not matched to a gene.

The chain employs TRBV7-3 and TRBJ2-5; D may be TRBD2 (5 bases). The CDR3 totals 13 residues. Germline V gene lookup returns CDR1 SGHTA and CDR2 FQGTGA. The ends were cut back, 8 bases at V and 5 bases at J, with 15 bases in the middle. This CDR3 is CASGRDLGETQYF. The CDR3 DNA reads as TGTGCCAGCGGCCGGGATCTCGGGGAGACCCAGTACTTC.

The V gene is TRBV13, the J gene TRBJ2-7; possible D gene TRBD2, 6 bases. This CDR3 spans 13 amino acids. The germline V and J ends were trimmed by 2 bases and 6 bases, with 11 bases remaining between them. Germline V lookup: CDR1 PRHDT, CDR2 FYEKMQ (reference sequence). The CDR3 loop is CASSLREEGEQYF. The CDR3 nucleotides read TGTGCCAGCAGCTTAAGGGAGGAGGGCGAGCAGTACTTC.

The rearrangement joins TRBV12-5 to TRBJ2-5, with 9 bases lining up with TRBD1. Per germline, CDR1 LGHNT and CDR2 FRNRAP. The ends lost 6 bases at V and 5 bases at J; junction bases unmatched: 7. This CDR3 comprises 14 residues. The CDR3, as DNA: TGTGCTAGTGGGACCGGGACAGGGTGGGAGACCCAGTACTTC. Translating gives CASGTGTGWETQYF.

This clone was seen only a few times. This chain uses TRBV7-3 with TRBJ2-4; 8 nucleotides line up with TRBD1. The CDR3 sequence is 14 residues long. In germline, CDR1 is SGHTA, CDR2 FQGTGA. Losses at the gene ends were 5 bases for V and 7 bases for J; bases not matched to a gene: 7. The CDR3 nucleotides are TGTGCCAGCAGCGAGAACAGGGGGTCGAACATTCAGTACTTC. Residues: CASSENRGSNIQYF. Variable domain in full (rest from reference TRBV7-3 and TRBJ2-4): GAGVSQTPSNKVTEKGKYVELRCDPISGHTALYWYRQSLGQGPEFLIYFQGTGAADDSGLPNDRFFAVRPEGSVSTLKIQRTERGDSAVYLCASSENRGSNIQYFGAGTRLSVL.

The table lists this clone with a few counts. This chain uses TRBV7-9 with TRBJ2-5; D may be TRBD2 (6 bases). This CDR3 contains 15 residues. Germline V gene data show CDR1 as SEHNR and CDR2 as FQNEAQ (reference sequence). Deletions cut 7 bases from V and 3 bases from J, with 18 bases between. CDR3 in DNA: TGTGCCAGCACGCGGGGCGGGAATCGGGAAGAGACCCAGTACTTC. This codes for CASTRGGNREETQYF.

The chain joins TRBV6-5 to TRBJ2-5; a possible D gene is TRBD2 (6 bases). The CDR3 consists of 11 residues. V was clipped by 9 bases and J by 9 bases, with 14 bases between them. Germline CDR1 MNHEY, CDR2 SVGAGI. The CDR3 loop reads CASTQRGSQYF. In DNA form, the CDR3 reads TGTGCCAGTACTCAACGGGGGTCCCAGTACTTC.

V and J are TRBV10-3 and TRBJ2-3, with D maybe TRBD1 (6 bases). The germline V and J ends were trimmed by 7 bases and 1 base, with 15 bases remaining between them. The CDR3 is 15 residues long. The germline V gene encodes CDR1 ENHRY and CDR2 SYGVKD. CDR3 bases: TGTGCCATCAAAGGTTCGCGACAGGGCACAGATACGCAGTATTTT. Protein product: CAIKGSRQGTDTQYF.

The chain has TRBV11-1 and TRBJ2-3; no definite D call. Germline lookup yields CDR1 SGHAT and CDR2 FQDESV (reference sequence). CDR3 length: 12 residues. Deletions cut 8 bases from V and 0 bases from J, with 6 bases between. CDR3 amino acids: CASGQSTDTQYF. In DNA, the CDR3 is TGTGCCAGCGGGCAGAGCACAGATACGCAGTATTTT.